The 6 T cell receptor beta chains reported below all come from one sample, sequenced in a study of T cells after yellow fever vaccination. TCRdb called the 5' RACE reads again in MiXCR, with one record for every CDR3 protein. The table records about 260,000 distinct CDR3 sequences, roughly 3.5% of them present only once. Specimen: PBMCs, collected 15 days after the yellow fever booster vaccination. These receptors all come from a man aged 18 to 30 who received the YFV17D yellow fever vaccine.

This clonotype came up many times. V usage is TRBV14 and J usage is TRBJ2-2; D is possibly TRBD2 (6 bases). Germline V gene data show CDR1 as SGHDN and CDR2 as FVKESK. The CDR3 loop spans 16 amino acids. Trimming removed 3 bases from V and 6 bases from J, with 17 bases in between. The chain's CDR3 is CASSHSAGRDSGELFF. In DNA form, the CDR3 reads TGTGCCAGCAGCCATTCCGCCGGGCGGGATTCCGGGGAGCTGTTTTTT.

This clonotype was detected many times. The gene calls are TRBV5-1 and TRBJ2-2; possibly TRBD1 or TRBD2 for D (5 bases each). Germline lookup yields CDR1 SGHRS and CDR2 YFSETQ. V was cut by 0 bases and J by 6 bases, with 12 bases left in between. The CDR3 length is 15 residues. CDR3 coding DNA: TGCGCCAGCAGCTTGGAAGCAGGGAGTCCCGGGGAGCTGTTTTTT. Translation gives CASSLEAGSPGELFF.

To note about this clonotype: This may come from a read error, since a much larger clone is one base off. The chain has TRBV6-6 and TRBJ2-1, with D uncertain. Germline CDR1 is MNHNY and CDR2 is SVGAGI (reference sequence). V was shortened by 7 bases and J by 15 bases, with 16 bases between the two germline ends. The CDR3 is made up of 11 amino acids. CDR3 sequence: CASTSAVWGFF. CDR3 DNA: TGTGCCAGCACCTCCGCGGTGTGGGGGTTCTTC.

This clonotype showed up many times. The chain has TRBV12-3 or TRBV12-4 and TRBJ2-7; no clear D. The CDR3 loop spans 13 amino acids. The ends were cut back, 2 bases at V and 3 bases at J, with 8 bases in the middle. The CDR3 spells CASSLTEFYEQYF. In DNA form, the CDR3 reads TGTGCCAGCAGTTTAACAGAGTTCTACGAGCAGTACTTC.

The V and J genes are TRBV5-5 and TRBJ2-4, with TRBD2 identical over 9 bases. From germline, CDR1 is SGHKS and CDR2 YYEKEE (reference sequence). The V and J ends lost 2 bases and 8 bases, in that order; junction bases with no gene match: 5. CDR3 length: 14 amino acids. The CDR3 here is CASSFSGGRDIQYF. The CDR3 DNA reads TGTGCCAGCAGCTTTAGCGGGGGTCGCGACATTCAGTACTTC.

This clonotype showed up many times. This rearrangement joins TRBV7-2 to TRBJ1-4; no clear D gene. Germline V gene lookup returns CDR1 SGHTA and CDR2 FQGNSA. The CDR3 is 14 amino acids. The V end lost 6 bases, the J end lost 8 bases, and 16 bases lay between the germline ends. The CDR3 nucleotides read TGTGCCAGCAGACCTAGAGAAGGGCAGGAAAAACTGTTTTTT. This codes for CASRPREGQEKLFF. The whole variable domain, remainder taken from reference TRBV7-2 and TRBJ1-4, is GAGVSQSPSNKVTEKGKDVELRCDPISGHTALYWYRQSLGQGLEFLIYFQGNSAPDKSGLPSDRFSAERTGGSVSTLTIQRTQQEDSAVYLCASRPREGQEKLFFGSGTQLSVL.